Listed here are 6 T cell receptor beta chains from one sample, sequenced in a study of cytomegalovirus exposure and HLA in healthy donors. Using immunoSEQ multiplex PCR, the repertoire was profiled, and TCRdb retains in-frame clones only, with some absent. Among 150,000 to 200,000 clones listed, just under 90% were seen once. What was sequenced was PBMCs. The source of these receptors is a woman aged 25 to 39 in good health and CMV-seronegative.

This chain connects TRBV7-9 to TRBJ2-5; D unclear. The CDR3 consists of 13 residues. V was cut by 4 bases and J by 2 bases, with 8 bases left in between. Germline CDR1 is SEHNR and CDR2 is FQNEAQ (reference sequence). The CDR3: CASSSGTQETQYF. The CDR3 DNA is TGTGCCAGCAGCTCCGGTACTCAAGAGACCCAGTACTTC.

The chain carries TRBV5-1 and TRBJ1-6; 9 bases align to TRBD1. J lost 0 bases, V lost 0 bases, and 4 bases had no gene match. The germline CDR1 and CDR2 sequences are SGHRS and YFSETQ. The CDR3 has 18 amino acids. The CDR3 DNA reads TGCGCCAGCAGCTTGGACAGGGGGCTGTACTCCTATAATTCACCCCTCCACTTT. Its protein product is CASSLDRGLYSYNSPLHF.

This clone showed up just once. V gene TRBV11-2 combines with J gene TRBJ1-2; TRBD1 matches 9 bases. The ends lost 5 bases at V and 8 bases at J; junction bases unmatched: 6. The CDR3 covers 13 residues. Looked up from germline, CDR1 is SGHAT and CDR2 is FQNNGV. CDR3 region: CASSLRTGEGYTF. The CDR3 DNA sequence: TGTGCCAGCAGCCTGCGGACAGGGGAAGGCTACACCTTC.

Only one count was recorded for this clone. The V gene is TRBV5-1, the J gene TRBJ1-6, with 7 bases that match TRBD1. The CDR3 sequence is 14 residues long. V lost 5 bases, J lost 7 bases, and 6 bases stayed unmatched. CDR1 is SGHRS and CDR2 is YFSETQ in the germline V gene. The CDR3 sequence is CASSRDRVNSPLHF. The CDR3, as DNA: TGCGCCAGCAGTCGCGACAGGGTAAATTCACCCCTCCACTTT.

The chain couples TRBV15 to TRBJ2-7, with a weak D call TRBD2 (7 bases). CDR1 LNHNV and CDR2 YYDKDF come from the germline V gene (reference sequence). V dropped 0 bases and J dropped 0 bases, with 12 bases sitting between them. This CDR3 comprises 16 residues. The CDR3 DNA reads TGTGCCACCAGCAGAGAAAGGGCGGGGGCCTCCTACGAGCAGTACTTC. It yields the protein CATSRERAGASYEQYF.

The chain uses TRBV6-5 and TRBJ2-7, with 8 bases identical to TRBD1. Germline assignment: CDR1 MNHEY and CDR2 SVGAGI. The junction had 19 bases not matched to a gene; V was cut back by 6 bases and J by 12 bases. The CDR3 is made up of 15 amino acids. The CDR3 spells CASRPGQAMLGMPYF. The CDR3, as DNA: TGTGCCAGCAGACCGGGACAGGCCATGTTAGGGATGCCGTACTTC.